The 19 T cell receptor beta chains given below trace back to one sample, sequenced in a study of graft-versus-host responses after intestinal transplantation. The assay was immunoSEQ multiplex PCR, and TCRdb's table has in-frame clones only and misses some. The sample holds about 7,400 clones; more than 30% are singletons and the top ten take around 4%. Source: alloreactive CD4+ T cells from a mixed lymphocyte reaction culture, taken before transplantation. The subset is: CFSE-low proliferating T cells sorted from roughly 6-day pre-transplant mixed lymphocyte reaction (GvH or HvG direction). All receptors derive from a human patient who was an organ donor for intestinal transplantation.

The V call is TRBV4-2, the J call TRBJ2-5, with D perhaps matching TRBD2 (5 bases). This CDR3 has 15 residues. Germline lookup yields CDR1 LGHNA and CDR2 YNFKEQ. V gave up 4 bases and J gave up 3 bases, with 15 bases separating them. CDR3: CASSPLGSAEETQYF. As DNA, the CDR3 is TGTGCCAGCAGCCCCTTGGGTAGCGCAGAAGAGACCCAGTACTTC.

This clone is classed as medium-sized (0.01 to 0.1%). The V and J genes are TRBV6-1 and TRBJ2-5, with D hard to call. The V and J ends lost 3 bases and 5 bases respectively, with 10 bases between them. The CDR3 has 13 amino acids. The germline V gene has CDR1 MNHNS and CDR2 SASEGT. The CDR3 reads CASSERPGETQYF. As DNA, the CDR3 is TGTGCCAGCAGTGAGCGGCCCGGGGAGACCCAGTACTTC.

The rearrangement uses TRBV5-1 and TRBJ1-3, with D unresolved. Between the trimmed V and J ends, which lost 0 bases and 0 bases, there was a span of 10 bases. From germline, CDR1 is SGHRS and CDR2 YFSETQ. The CDR3 contains 16 residues. CDR3 sequence reads: CASSLGLSSSGNTIYF. In DNA, the CDR3 is TGCGCCAGCAGCTTGGGACTTTCGAGCTCTGGAAACACCATATATTTT.

The chain is built from TRBV10-2 and TRBJ2-1, with 12 bases matching TRBD2. The CDR3 is 16 residues long. Trimming at V came to 5 bases and at J to 6 bases, leaving 8 bases not matched to a gene. The V gene's germline CDR1 is WSHSY and CDR2 SAAADI. The CDR3, as DNA: TGCGCCAGCAGTCCCCCTCCTAGCGGGGGGGTCAATGAGCAGTTCTTC. This sequence encodes CASSPPPSGGVNEQFF.

The genes are TRBV18 and TRBJ1-1; TRBD1 aligns across 8 bases. Losses at the gene ends were 6 bases for V and 4 bases for J; bases not matched to a gene: 22. The CDR3 is made up of 19 amino acids. Germline CDR1 KGHSH, CDR2 LQKENI. The CDR3 nucleotides read TGTGCCAGCTCCCTCCGGGCAGGGGGCTTGGCGGGAGAATTCACTGAAGCTTTCTTT. Its translation is CASSLRAGGLAGEFTEAFF.

This clone has just a few counts. The chain is built from TRBV11-3 and TRBJ1-2; D unresolved. CDR1 SGHNT and CDR2 YENEEA come from the germline V gene. Trimming left V 3 bases short and J 4 bases short, with 9 bases between. The CDR3 is made up of 13 amino acids. The CDR3 here is CASSFGASYGYTF. The DNA for the CDR3 is TGTGCCAGCAGCTTTGGAGCTAGCTATGGCTACACCTTC. Combining the CDR3 with reference TRBV11-3 and TRBJ1-2 gives the whole variable domain EAGVVQSPRYKIIEKKQPVAFWCNPISGHNTLYWYLQNLGQGPELLIRYENEEAVDDSQLPKDRFSAERLKGVDSTLKIQPAELGDSAVYLCASSFGASYGYTFGSGTRLTVV.

Only one count was recorded for this clone. The V gene is TRBV5-1, the J gene TRBJ1-2; a weak D match, TRBD1 (5 bases). V was clipped by 4 bases and J by 1 base, with 8 bases between them. This CDR3 region has 13 residues. The V gene's germline CDR1 is SGHRS and CDR2 YFSETQ. The CDR3 spells CASSAGRNYGYTF. The CDR3 DNA reads as TGCGCCAGCAGCGCGGGACGTAACTATGGCTACACCTTC.

The chain joins TRBV7-8 to TRBJ2-7, with 13 nucleotides matching TRBD2. Germline values: CDR1 SGHVS, CDR2 FQNEAQ. The CDR3 sequence is 13 residues long. J gave up 6 bases and V 4 bases, and 0 bases lay outside the gene matches. The CDR3 here is CASSWTSGSEQYF. CDR3 nucleotide sequence: TGTGCCAGCAGCTGGACTAGCGGGAGCGAGCAGTACTTC.

This clone is termed medium-sized. The chain's CDR3 is CASSHPRGDTQYF. The CDR3, as DNA: TGTGCCAGCAGCCACCCCCGAGGAGATACGCAGTATTTT. The chain couples TRBV5-6 to TRBJ2-3; D gene uncertain. The CDR3 is 13 residues long. Germline loops: CDR1 SGHDT, CDR2 YYEEEE. V was cut by 4 bases and J by 5 bases, with 11 bases left in between.

V and J are TRBV5-8 and TRBJ2-3; D is possibly TRBD1 (6 bases). The germline V gene has CDR1 SGHTS and CDR2 YDEGEE. The V end was cut by 4 bases, the J end by 2 bases, with 17 bases between. This CDR3 is built from 16 residues. The CDR3 region has the DNA TGTGCCAGCAGCATCCAGGGGCCGCCTGACACAGATACGCAGTATTTT. It yields the protein CASSIQGPPDTDTQYF. The whole variable domain, remainder taken from reference TRBV5-8 and TRBJ2-3, is EAGVTQSPTHLIKTRGQQATLRCSPISGHTSVYWYQQALGLGLQFLLWYDEGEERNRGNFPPRFSGRQFPNYSSELNVNALELEDSALYLCASSIQGPPDTDTQYFGPGTRLTVL.

This clone was detected a few times. V gene TRBV7-2 combines with J gene TRBJ2-1, with TRBD2 matching over 13 bases. Germline trimming cut 6 bases from V and 5 bases from J; bases unmatched to any gene: 1. The CDR3 has 14 amino acids. Germline CDR1 SGHTA, CDR2 FQGNSA. This chain's CDR3 is CASRGLAGNNEQFF. The CDR3, as DNA: TGTGCCAGCAGGGGACTAGCGGGGAACAATGAGCAGTTCTTC.

By share, this clone counts as medium-sized (0.01 to 0.1%). The J gene is TRBJ2-3, the V gene TRBV5-1; TRBD2 might be the D (6 bases). The germline V gene encodes CDR1 SGHRS and CDR2 YFSETQ. Trimming took off 3 bases at V and 11 bases at J, with 19 bases between the two ends. The CDR3 extends over 14 amino acids. CDR3 in amino acids: CASSSQNGVGGQYF. For the CDR3, the DNA is TGCGCCAGCAGCTCCCAAAATGGGGTCGGGGGGCAGTATTTT.

In its sample, this clone was seen a few times. The genes are TRBV11-2 and TRBJ2-5; 7 bases align to TRBD2. Trimming took 2 bases from V and 5 from J; bases not matched to a gene: 8. CDR1 is SGHAT, CDR2 FQNNGV, per germline. The CDR3 extends over 15 amino acids. Here the CDR3 reads CASSLHPGREETQYF. The CDR3 DNA sequence: TGTGCCAGCAGCTTACACCCGGGGAGGGAGGAGACCCAGTACTTC.

The V call is TRBV19, the J call TRBJ1-2, with 8 bases matching TRBD1. The length of the CDR3 is 13 residues. V gave up 11 bases and J gave up 8 bases; unmatched junction bases: 13. The germline V gene has CDR1 LNHDA and CDR2 SQIVND (reference sequence). CDR3 region: CAGIIGQGDGYTF. In DNA, the CDR3 is TGTGCCGGGATCATCGGACAGGGAGACGGCTACACCTTC.

This chain links TRBV25-1 with TRBJ2-1, with D perhaps matching TRBD2 (7 bases). From germline, CDR1 is MGHDK and CDR2 SYGVNS. Trimming took 4 bases from V and 2 from J, leaving 9 bases between them. The CDR3 runs 14 residues. The CDR3 DNA is TGTGCCAGCAGTGTAGGGGGGGCCTACAATGAGCAGTTCTTC. It specifies CASSVGGAYNEQFF.

The V and J genes are TRBV7-2 and TRBJ1-6; a possible D gene is TRBD1 (5 bases). There are 12 residues in the CDR3. V gave up 2 bases and J gave up 13 bases, with 9 bases separating them. Per germline, CDR1 SGHTA and CDR2 FQGNSA. The CDR3 sequence is CASSLRAGPLHF. CDR3 bases: TGTGCCAGCAGCTTACGGGCAGGGCCCCTCCACTTT.

This clone occurred a few times. This chain connects TRBV5-6 to TRBJ2-1; TRBD1 agrees at 8 bases. Looked up from germline, CDR1 is SGHDT and CDR2 is YYEEEE. CDR3 length equals 15 residues. The J segment lost 7 bases and the V segment lost 2 bases, leaving 8 bases of the junction unmatched. The CDR3 reads CASSLLDRVINEQFF. The CDR3 DNA reads TGTGCCAGCAGCTTATTGGACAGGGTGATAAATGAGCAGTTCTTC.

This sequence joins TRBV27 and TRBJ2-1; 9 nucleotides line up with TRBD2. Germline lookup yields CDR1 MNHEY and CDR2 SMNVEV (reference sequence). The CDR3 loop spans 13 amino acids. J lost 9 bases, V lost 4 bases, and 4 bases had no gene match. The CDR3 DNA follows: TGTGCCAGCAGTTCCAGCGGGAGGCGTGAGCAGTTCTTC. Protein: CASSSSGRREQFF.

The chain joins TRBV7-9 to TRBJ2-1; TRBD1 is a possible D gene (5 bases). The CDR3 length is 14 residues. Trimming stripped 1 base from V and 3 bases from J, with 7 bases between. In germline, CDR1 is SEHNR, CDR2 FQNEAQ (reference sequence). The DNA for the CDR3 is TGTGCCAGCAGCTTAGAAGGACACTACAATGAGCAGTTCTTC. Its translation is CASSLEGHYNEQFF. Using reference TRBV7-9 and TRBJ2-1 for the parts outside the CDR3, the full variable domain is DTGVSQNPRHKITKRGQNVTFRCDPISEHNRLYWYRQTLGQGPEFLTYFQNEAQLEKSRLLSDRFSAERPKGSFSTLEIQRTEQGDSAMYLCASSLEGHYNEQFFGPGTRLTVL.